What follows are 28 T cell receptor beta chains derived from one specimen sequenced in a study of Tregs in tolerant kidney transplant recipients. Mixed chimerism was transient after nonmyeloablative marrow transplants from related graft donors. Libraries were prepared by immunoSEQ multiplex PCR; TCRdb keeps only in-frame clonotypes and omits some of them. Of under 90,000 clones listed, roughly 91% were seen once; the top ten hold around 1.5%. The starting material was CD4+ T cells from blood (PBMCs), obtained 24 months after the transplant. All receptors come from a human patient who received a combined kidney and bone marrow transplant. The graft donor may be the source of some T cells.

The J gene is TRBJ2-1, the V gene TRBV6-6; no clear D. V was shortened by 10 bases and J by 12 bases, with 7 bases between the two germline ends. The CDR3 runs to 8 residues. CDR1 is MNHNY and CDR2 is SVGAGI in the germline V gene (reference sequence). The CDR3 DNA is TGTGCCACCGCAGGGCAGTTCTTC. It encodes CATAGQFF.

The chain couples TRBV7-2 to TRBJ2-1; TRBD2 matches 12 bases. Germline assignment: CDR1 SGHTA and CDR2 FQGNSA. J gave up 9 bases and V 5 bases, and 11 bases lay outside the gene matches. The CDR3 totals 16 residues. The DNA of the CDR3 is TGTGCCAGCAGCCCGGGGACTAGCGGGTCTATGGGTGAGCAGTTCTTC. Amino acids: CASSPGTSGSMGEQFF.

The J gene is TRBJ1-5, the V gene TRBV28; 7 nucleotides align to TRBD1. V shed 2 bases and J 7 bases; nucleotides not matched to a gene: 8. Germline V gene sequence: CDR1 MDHEN, CDR2 SYDVKM. The CDR3 totals 15 residues. DNA of the CDR3: TGTGCCAGCAGTTTAAACAGGGGAGTTTCACAGCCCCAGCATTTT. This translates into CASSLNRGVSQPQHF.

This chain joins TRBV6-5 and TRBJ2-3; possibly TRBD2 for D (6 bases). CDR1 MNHEY and CDR2 SVGAGI come from the germline V gene. The V end lost 7 bases, the J end lost 2 bases, and 13 bases lay between the germline ends. This CDR3 region has 14 residues. The CDR3 coding sequence is TGTGCCAGCACCAAGGGACTCCCCACAGATACGCAGTATTTT. This encodes CASTKGLPTDTQYF.

The CDR3: CASSVGSGAYNEQFF. DNA of the CDR3: TGTGCCAGCAGCGTTGGTAGCGGGGCCTACAATGAGCAGTTCTTC. The genes are TRBV9 and TRBJ2-1; 8 nucleotides agree with TRBD2. CDR1 and CDR2 (germline): SGDLS, YYNGEE. V gave up 2 bases and J gave up 2 bases; unmatched junction bases: 3. CDR3 length: 15 amino acids.

The rearrangement uses TRBV6-6 and TRBJ2-2, with 10 bases identical to TRBD2. The length of the CDR3 is 13 residues. Germline CDR1 reads MNHNY; CDR2 reads SVGAGI (reference sequence). V was pared by 8 bases and J by 10 bases, with 7 bases of the junction left unmatched. The CDR3, as DNA: TGTGCCAGCGGGACTAGCGATTTTGTGGAGCTGTTTTTT. This encodes CASGTSDFVELFF.

The genes are TRBV7-3 and TRBJ2-5, with 12 bases matching TRBD1. Unmatched junction bases numbered 11, after V lost 1 base and J lost 5 bases. Germline V lookup: CDR1 SGHTA, CDR2 FQGTGA. The CDR3 spans 18 residues. The CDR3: CASSLSSWGQGAGETQYF. As DNA, the CDR3 is TGTGCCAGCAGCTTAAGCAGTTGGGGACAGGGGGCAGGGGAGACCCAGTACTTC.

The rearrangement links TRBV19 to TRBJ2-3; no clear D. This CDR3 is 14 amino acids long. The V gene's germline CDR1 is LNHDA and CDR2 SQIVND (reference sequence). V lost 3 bases and J lost 0, with 7 bases in between. CDR3 sequence (DNA): TGTGCCAGTAGTATGAGTGCTAGCACAGATACGCAGTATTTT. Translating it yields CASSMSASTDTQYF. Full variable domain (remainder filled in from reference TRBV19 and TRBJ2-3): DGGITQSPKYLFRKEGQNVTLSCEQNLNHDAMYWYRQDPGQGLRLIYYSQIVNDFQKGDIAEGYSVSREKKESFPLTVTSAQKNPTAFYLCASSMSASTDTQYFGPGTRLTVL.

Comments on this clone: The identical CDR3 is also encoded by other nucleotide sequences in the sample. CDR3 bases: TGTGCCAGCACAGGGTCAAGCTCCTATAATTCACCCCTCCACTTT. Translation gives CASTGSSSYNSPLHF. The chain carries TRBV2 and TRBJ1-6, with D perhaps matching TRBD1 (5 bases). Germline CDR1 is SNHLY and CDR2 is FYNNEI. The CDR3 length is 15 residues. With 7 bases removed from V and 0 bases from J, the gap between germline ends came to 10 bases.

The J gene is TRBJ2-5, the V gene TRBV29-1, with TRBD1 matching over 9 bases. V shed 7 bases and J 5 bases; nucleotides not matched to a gene: 5. The CDR3 is 12 residues long. Germline V gives CDR1 SQVTM, CDR2 ANQGSEA. CDR3 nucleotides: TGCAGCGGTAGACAGGGGGGGGAGACCCAGTACTTC. Its translation: CSGRQGGETQYF.

This chain links TRBV9 with TRBJ2-1; no reliable D call. The germline V gene encodes CDR1 SGDLS and CDR2 YYNGEE. Trimming stripped 0 bases from V and 9 bases from J, with 10 bases between. The CDR3 loop spans 13 amino acids. CDR3: CASSVGPSSEQFF. CDR3 DNA sequence: TGTGCCAGCAGCGTAGGCCCTTCCAGTGAGCAGTTCTTC.

This rearrangement joins TRBV30 to TRBJ1-5; tentatively, D is TRBD1 (5 bases). V lost 0 bases and J 6 bases, leaving 12 bases between the germline ends. Per the germline V gene, CDR1 is GTSNPN and CDR2 is SVGIG (reference sequence). CDR3 length: 14 residues. The CDR3 DNA reads as TGTGCCTGGAGTGTAAGGGGCAACGGTCAGCCCCAGCATTTT. This sequence encodes CAWSVRGNGQPQHF.

A single count supports this clone. This rearrangement joins TRBV15 to TRBJ2-1; 7 bases are shared with TRBD1. Germline CDR1 and CDR2: LNHNV and YYDKDF (reference sequence). The V and J ends lost 2 bases and 4 bases, in that order; junction bases with no gene match: 2. The CDR3 loop spans 14 amino acids. CDR3 nucleotides: TGTGCCACCAGCAGACCCAGGGGGTACAATGAGCAGTTCTTC. Amino acid sequence: CATSRPRGYNEQFF.

This clone was counted only a few times. The chain combines TRBV5-1 with TRBJ1-4; D is unresolved. CDR3 length equals 15 residues. Looked up from germline, CDR1 is SGHRS and CDR2 is YFSETQ. V lost 0 bases to trimming and J lost 8 bases, with 14 bases between them. CDR3 DNA sequence: TGCGCCAGCAGCTTGGCGGTTGGGTTACAGGAAAAACTGTTTTTT. Translated: CASSLAVGLQEKLFF.

As regards this clone: Other DNA sequences of this sample code for an identical CDR3. The genes are TRBV28 and TRBJ1-6; a possible D gene is TRBD1 (5 bases). Trimming shortened V by 10 bases and J by 6 bases, and 16 bases separated the two germline ends. This CDR3 comprises 14 residues. The germline gives CDR1 MDHEN, CDR2 SYDVKM. The CDR3 DNA follows: TGTGCCACCAGGGTTCTTGAGGTTAATTCACCCCTCCACTTT. It specifies CATRVLEVNSPLHF.

This clone was seen a handful of times. The V gene is TRBV12-2, the J gene TRBJ2-7; the table's D call TRBD2 went unverified against the DNA. TRBV12-2 is described as a pseudogene. The CDR3 covers 21 residues. In DNA form, the CDR3 reads TGTGCAAGTCGCTTGAGACGGCGGGGACTAGCGGGAGCTACCTCCTCCTACGAGCAGTACTTC. Residues: CASRLRRRGLAGATSSYEQYF.

This clone was found once. The chain has TRBV6-5 and TRBJ2-5; TRBD1 aligns across 9 bases. CDR1 and CDR2 from the germline V gene are MNHEY and SVGAGI. J was trimmed by 5 bases and V by 2 bases; bases with no gene match: 6. The CDR3 extends over 15 amino acids. CDR3 sequence (DNA): TGTGCCAGCAGTTACGGGGACAGGGCTCGGGAGACCCAGTACTTC. Translating gives CASSYGDRARETQYF.

The rearrangement joins TRBV5-4 to TRBJ1-2; TRBD1 aligns across 8 bases. Per the germline V gene, CDR1 is SGHNT and CDR2 is YYREEE (reference sequence). The V and J ends lost 4 bases and 4 bases, in that order; junction bases with no gene match: 12. CDR3 length equals 16 residues. CDR3 loop: CASSRPPGQVSYGYTF. The CDR3 coding sequence is TGTGCCAGCAGCAGGCCCCCGGGACAGGTTAGCTATGGCTACACCTTC.

This clone was observed a few times. V usage is TRBV10-3 and J usage is TRBJ2-7; 8 bases line up with TRBD1. V lost 6 bases to trimming and J lost 5 bases; unmatched junction nucleotides: 9. Germline CDR1 is ENHRY and CDR2 is SYGVKD. The CDR3 is 14 amino acids. The CDR3 region has the DNA TGTGCCATCAGAACCGGACAGGGAGGACACGAGCAGTACTTC. It specifies CAIRTGQGGHEQYF.

This rearrangement joins TRBV7-2 to TRBJ1-2; a possible D gene is TRBD1 (5 bases). Germline V gene lookup returns CDR1 SGHTA and CDR2 FQGNSA. The CDR3 length is 13 residues. The ends were cut back, 5 bases at V and 10 bases at J, with 17 bases in the middle. The CDR3, as DNA: TGTGCCAGCAGCCCGGCGGGGACTAGGGACTACACCTTC. Protein sequence: CASSPAGTRDYTF.

This rearrangement joins TRBV7-8 to TRBJ2-1; D is undetermined. V was clipped by 2 bases and J by 2 bases, with 10 bases between them. The germline gives CDR1 SGHVS, CDR2 FQNEAQ. The CDR3 contains 15 residues. The chain's CDR3 is CASSLSTVPYNEQFF. The CDR3 DNA reads TGTGCCAGCAGCTTATCAACAGTCCCCTACAATGAGCAGTTCTTC. The full variable domain, rest sourced from reference TRBV7-8 and TRBJ2-1, is GAGVSQSPRYKVAKRGQDVALRCDPISGHVSLFWYQQALGQGPEFLTYFQNEAQLDKSGLPSDRFFAERPEGSVSTLKIQRTQQEDSAVYLCASSLSTVPYNEQFFGPGTRLTVL.

J is TRBJ1-3 and V is TRBV4-3; D uncertain. The CDR3 length is 14 residues. CDR1 and CDR2 from the germline V gene are LGHNA and YSLEER. With 4 bases removed from V and 2 bases from J, the gap between germline ends came to 9 bases. CDR3 loop: CASSPIGTGNTIYF. CDR3 coding DNA: TGCGCCAGCAGCCCAATCGGGACTGGAAACACCATATATTTT.

The genes are TRBV5-1 and TRBJ2-1; 10 nucleotides line up with TRBD2. The trim removed 7 bases at V and 5 bases at J, leaving 9 bases unmatched. Per the germline V gene, CDR1 is SGHRS and CDR2 is YFSETQ. This CDR3 is 15 amino acids long. The CDR3 spells CASYTTSGANNEQFF. CDR3 nucleotide sequence: TGCGCCAGCTACACAACTAGCGGGGCCAACAATGAGCAGTTCTTC. The full variable domain, rest sourced from reference TRBV5-1 and TRBJ2-1, is KAGVTQTPRYLIKTRGQQVTLSCSPISGHRSVSWYQQTPGQGLQFLFEYFSETQRNKGNFPGRFSGRQFSNSRSEMNVSTLELGDSALYLCASYTTSGANNEQFFGPGTRLTVL.

V and J are TRBV19 and TRBJ2-1, with TRBD2 as a possible D gene (6 bases). CDR1 LNHDA and CDR2 SQIVND come from the germline V gene (reference sequence). The CDR3 length is 16 residues. V dropped 1 base and J dropped 3 bases, with 13 bases sitting between them. Here the CDR3 reads CASSIGGELGYNEQFF. The CDR3 DNA reads TGTGCCAGTAGTATAGGGGGGGAGTTGGGCTACAATGAGCAGTTCTTC.

The genes are TRBV9 and TRBJ2-7, with 7 bases fitting TRBD2. CDR1 and CDR2 (germline): SGDLS, YYNGEE. This CDR3 is 14 amino acids long. Trimming at V came to 7 bases and at J to 2 bases, leaving 9 bases not matched to a gene. This chain's CDR3 is CASSPGGGPYEQYF. The CDR3 nucleotides read TGTGCCAGCTCCCCCGGCGGGGGACCCTACGAGCAGTACTTC.

The J gene is TRBJ2-3, the V gene TRBV14; D is possibly TRBD2 (5 bases). The germline CDR1 and CDR2 sequences are SGHDN and FVKESK. This CDR3 has 16 residues. Trimming took 6 bases from V and 5 from J, leaving 21 bases between them. The chain's CDR3 is CASRGLLGIRRDTQYF. The CDR3 DNA sequence: TGTGCCAGCAGGGGTTTACTAGGAATCCGGAGAGATACGCAGTATTTT.

CDR3 sequence reads: CAWSRAGQYNEQYF. The CDR3 DNA sequence: TGTGCCTGGAGCCGGGCGGGTCAATACAACGAGCAGTACTTC. V and J are TRBV30 and TRBJ2-7; maybe TRBD2 (5 bases). The CDR3 totals 14 residues. Trimming took off 3 bases at V and 5 bases at J, with 17 bases between the two ends. The V gene's germline CDR1 is GTSNPN and CDR2 SVGIG (reference sequence). Supplemented by reference TRBV30 and TRBJ2-7, the full variable domain reads SQTIHQWPATLVQPVGSPLSLECTVEGTSNPNLYWYRQAAGRGLQLLFYSVGIGQISSEVPQNLSASRPQDRQFILSSKKLLLSDSGFYLCAWSRAGQYNEQYFGPGTRLTVT.

The J gene is TRBJ2-7, the V gene TRBV7-9; 10 nucleotides line up with TRBD2. The CDR3 consists of 15 residues. Germline values: CDR1 SEHNR, CDR2 FQNEAQ (reference sequence). J lost 5 bases, V lost 0 bases, and 4 bases had no gene match. The DNA of the CDR3 is TGTGCCAGCAGCTTAGCCGGGACTAGCGCCCACGAGCAGTACTTC. Translated, it gives CASSLAGTSAHEQYF.